These 2 T cell receptor beta chains originate from one sample sequenced in a study of ipilimumab plus nivolumab after autologous stem cell transplantation. Data came from immunoSEQ multiplex PCR; TCRdb stores just in-frame clones and leaves some out. The sample contains more than 12,000 clones, 60% to 75% of which appear only once. The sequencing used PBMCs, collected in a trial of ipilimumab plus nivolumab as post-transplant consolidation. The origin of the receptors is a male donor with primary mediastinal lymphoma.

The chain joins TRBV10-3 to TRBJ2-7; D call uncertain. Germline lookup yields CDR1 ENHRY and CDR2 SYGVKD. The CDR3 covers 12 residues. V was clipped by 3 bases and J by 3 bases, with 6 bases between them. For the CDR3, the DNA is TGTGCCATCAGTGACTCAGGCTACGAGCAGTACTTC. Protein: CAISDSGYEQYF.

J is TRBJ2-5 and V is TRBV10-2; 12 bases match TRBD2. This CDR3 comprises 15 residues. With V trimmed by 3 bases and J by 5 bases, 4 bases remained unmatched. Germline values: CDR1 WSHSY, CDR2 SAAADI. As DNA, the CDR3 is TGCGCCAGCAGTGATAGACTAGCGGGGGTTGAGACCCAGTACTTC. The encoded protein is CASSDRLAGVETQYF.